Presented here are 23 T cell receptor beta chains from one specimen sequenced in a study of blood T cells in healthy people across ages. Combining a sample-barcoded 5' primer with a J-beta primer mix, a second PCR ran for about 6 to 12 cycles. A single record per CDR3 protein comes from TCRdb applying MiXCR to the 5' RACE reads. The table lists more than 900,000 distinct CDR3 sequences, about 25% of them singletons. These sequences were also reported in another study, on T cells of mothers and their children.

Sequencing was performed on blood. Receptor source: a girl aged 2 to 9 in good health.

The chain combines TRBV5-1 with TRBJ2-1; D might be TRBD1 (5 bases). With the DNA end fitting TRBJ2-5 better, the J assignment may be wrong. Germline V gene data show CDR1 as SGHRS and CDR2 as YFSETQ. The CDR3 loop spans 14 amino acids. The CDR3 loop is CASSLGPQQATQYF. Here the CDR3 DNA reads TGCGCCAGCAGCTTGGGACCCCAACAGGCGACCCAGTACTTC.

The chain uses TRBV10-3 and TRBJ2-5, with D hard to call. Trimming removed 0 bases from V and 6 bases from J, with 11 bases in between. The CDR3 has 14 residues. Germline V gives CDR1 ENHRY, CDR2 SYGVKD. The CDR3 is CAISESETGQTQYF. CDR3 in DNA: TGTGCCATCAGTGAGTCGGAGACCGGGCAGACCCAGTACTTC.

This clonotype was seen a few times. V gene TRBV5-1 combines with J gene TRBJ2-7; unclear D gene. V was trimmed by 3 bases and J by 4 bases, leaving 8 bases between them. This CDR3 has 12 amino acids. Germline V gene sequence: CDR1 SGHRS, CDR2 YFSETQ. The CDR3 DNA reads as TGCGCCAGCAGCTCATTCCAATACGAGCAGTACTTC. Translating it yields CASSSFQYEQYF.

This clonotype occurred a few times. The J gene is TRBJ2-7, the V gene TRBV12-3 or TRBV12-4, with 12 bases matching TRBD2. Unmatched junction bases numbered 5, after V lost 3 bases and J lost 2 bases. This CDR3 contains 16 residues. The CDR3 nucleotides read TGTGCCAGCAGTTTTTTACTAGCGGGGGGACCCTACGAGCAGTACTTC. It is translated as CASSFLLAGGPYEQYF.

About this clonotype itself: One end of the junction does not line up with germline, which may come from a read error. The genes are TRBV12-3 or TRBV12-4 and TRBJ1-1; 8 positions agree with TRBD1. The CDR3 spans 13 residues. In DNA form, the CDR3 reads TGTGCCACCATGACAGGGGTGAACACTGAAGCCTTCTTT. It is translated as CATMTGVNTEAFF.

This chain links TRBV7-9 with TRBJ1-2; 7 bases line up with TRBD1. The junction had 11 bases not matched to a gene; V was cut back by 5 bases and J by 8 bases. The CDR3 covers 14 residues. Germline CDR1 is SEHNR and CDR2 is FQNEAQ (reference sequence). The CDR3 DNA sequence: TGTGCCAGCAGCGAGGGACAGCTGATTCGGGGCTACACCTTC. Its protein is CASSEGQLIRGYTF.

The genes are TRBV27 and TRBJ2-5, with 9 bases matching TRBD1. The J call is in doubt because the DNA end fits TRBJ2-7 better. This CDR3 region has 16 residues. Germline V lookup: CDR1 MNHEY, CDR2 SMNVEV (reference sequence). CDR3 bases: TGTGCCAGCAGTCCTAAAACCGGGACAGGGACCTACGAGCAGTACTTC. This codes for CASSPKTGTGTYEQYF.

J is TRBJ2-7 and V is TRBV4-3; D may be TRBD1 (5 bases). The CDR3 is 15 amino acids. CDR1 LGHNA and CDR2 YSLEER come from the germline V gene. The V and J ends lost 0 bases and 2 bases respectively, with 11 bases between them. DNA of the CDR3: TGCGCCAGCAGCCAAGAGAGAACAGGTCCCTACGAGCAGTACTTC. Translation: CASSQERTGPYEQYF.

J is TRBJ2-7 and V is TRBV7-8; 10 bases align to TRBD1. CDR1 SGHVS and CDR2 FQNEAQ come from the germline V gene. V shed 6 bases, J shed 3 bases, and the junction held 5 bases outside the gene matches. CDR3 size: 14 residues. The CDR3 protein is CASRRDRGYYEQYF. CDR3 bases: TGTGCCAGCAGACGGGACAGGGGATACTACGAGCAGTACTTC.

The rearrangement joins TRBV28 to TRBJ2-4; 11 bases agree with TRBD2. The CDR3 runs to 14 residues. Germline CDR1 is MDHEN and CDR2 is SYDVKM. Trimming cost V 5 bases and J 8 bases; bases outside gene matches: 5. DNA of the CDR3: TGTGCCAGCAGTACGACTAGCGGGATAGACATTCAGTACTTC. Translated: CASSTTSGIDIQYF.

This clonotype was counted a single time. An end of the junction does not agree with germline; a read error may underlie this. This chain uses TRBV3-1 with TRBJ2-1; possibly TRBD1 or TRBD2 for D (6 bases each). This CDR3 is built from 18 residues. CDR1 is LGHDT, CDR2 YNNKEL, per germline (reference sequence). CDR3 residues: CASSHGLVGGSSYDEQFF. CDR3 DNA: TGTGCCAGCAGCCACGGATTGGTCGGGGGCTCGTCCTACGATGAGCAGTTCTTC.

This clonotype was counted a few times. The rearrangement joins TRBV4-3 to TRBJ1-1; perhaps TRBD1 as D (5 bases). V dropped 3 bases and J dropped 10 bases, with 15 bases sitting between them. Germline V gene data show CDR1 as LGHNA and CDR2 as YSLEER. CDR3 length: 13 amino acids. The CDR3 loop reads CASSQAGTRGAFF. The CDR3 region has the DNA TGCGCCAGCAGCCAGGCGGGGACGCGGGGAGCTTTCTTT.

This rearrangement joins TRBV19 to TRBJ2-5; 8 positions agree with TRBD2. With the DNA end fitting TRBJ2-1 better, the J assignment may be wrong. This CDR3 has 15 amino acids. Germline CDR1 LNHDA, CDR2 SQIVND (reference sequence). The CDR3 nucleotides read TGTGCCAGTAGTACCACTTGGACTAGCAGCAATGAGCAGTTCTTC. It codes for CASSTTWTSSNEQFF.

The sample holds a few counts of this clonotype. The chain joins TRBV28 to TRBJ2-4, with a possible D match to TRBD1 (6 bases). The CDR3 runs to 14 residues. V was cut by 5 bases and J by 7 bases, with 15 bases left in between. Germline CDR1 and CDR2: MDHEN and SYDVKM. This chain's CDR3 is CASSITGRGNIQYF. Here the CDR3 DNA reads TGTGCCAGCAGTATTACAGGGCGCGGGAACATTCAGTACTTC.

This clonotype was counted only a few times. This chain joins TRBV6-5 and TRBJ2-2; D may match TRBD1 or TRBD2 (5 bases each). The germline V gene has CDR1 MNHEY and CDR2 SVGAGI. This CDR3 contains 14 residues. Trimming took 4 bases from V and 3 from J, leaving 9 bases between them. The CDR3 region has the DNA TGTGCCAGCAGTTGGGGACGGTACACCGGGGAGCTGTTTTTT. This gives the protein CASSWGRYTGELFF.

The rearrangement links TRBV9 to TRBJ2-5; 7 nucleotides match TRBD1. Germline trimming cut 2 bases from V and 4 bases from J; bases unmatched to any gene: 5. Germline CDR1 and CDR2: SGDLS and YYNGEE. The CDR3 consists of 14 residues. The CDR3 loop reads CASSVWDSRETQYF. The CDR3 nucleotides read TGTGCCAGCAGCGTTTGGGACAGTCGAGAGACCCAGTACTTC.

This clonotype was observed a few times. The genes are TRBV7-9 and TRBJ2-1; D not certain. The CDR3 is made up of 15 amino acids. From germline, CDR1 is SEHNR and CDR2 FQNEAQ (reference sequence). The V and J ends lost 2 bases and 1 base respectively, with 9 bases between them. CDR3 amino acids: CASSLFDRSYNEQFF. The CDR3 nucleotides read TGTGCCAGCAGCTTATTTGACCGTTCCTACAATGAGCAGTTCTTC.

This clonotype was seen a few times. The chain carries TRBV29-1 and TRBJ2-7; 7 bases line up with TRBD1. V dropped 6 bases and J dropped 3; count of bases not matched to a gene: 8. The CDR3 loop spans 13 amino acids. Looked up from germline, CDR1 is SQVTM and CDR2 is ANQGSEA. CDR3 coding DNA: TGCAGCGTCCCGGGACAGACTCTCTACGAGCAGTACTTC. Translation: CSVPGQTLYEQYF.

This clonotype was counted only a few times. This chain connects TRBV6-1 to TRBJ2-5, with D perhaps matching TRBD1 or TRBD2 (6 bases each). The J call may be mistaken, given a closer DNA end match to TRBJ2-1. The CDR3 is 16 amino acids. CDR1 and CDR2 (germline): MNHNS, SASEGT. The chain's CDR3 is CASSKRGAILRDEQFF. The CDR3 nucleotides are TGTGCCAGCAGCAAAAGGGGGGCGATTTTAAGGGATGAGCAGTTCTTC.

The genes are TRBV6-5 and TRBJ1-5; D may be TRBD1 (5 bases). Trimming stripped 2 bases from V and 5 bases from J, with 19 bases between. CDR1 and CDR2 (germline): MNHEY, SVGAGI. The CDR3 is 17 residues long. CDR3 nucleotides: TGTGCCAGCAGTTACGTGGGGGAATTGGGTTTCCATCAGCCCCAGCATTTT. This codes for CASSYVGELGFHQPQHF.

This clonotype was detected a few times. The chain has TRBV14 and TRBJ1-1, with a weak D call TRBD1 (5 bases). The CDR3 has 15 amino acids. Germline lookup yields CDR1 SGHDN and CDR2 FVKESK. Trimming shortened V by 1 base and J by 0 bases, and 9 bases separated the two germline ends. DNA of the CDR3: TGTGCCAGCAGCCAAGTATTAGGGGTGAACACTGAAGCTTTCTTT. It codes for CASSQVLGVNTEAFF.

The chain employs TRBV7-2 and TRBJ1-2; D remains unclear. This CDR3 contains 15 residues. Germline CDR1 reads SGHTA; CDR2 reads FQGNSA. Trimming removed 3 bases at V and 7 bases at J, with 18 bases between. CDR3 nucleotide sequence: TGTGCCAGCAGCTTGATTCCCCAGAGTCCCGTTGGCTACACCTTC. It encodes CASSLIPQSPVGYTF.

The rearrangement links TRBV20-1 to TRBJ1-3; D perhaps matches TRBD1 (5 bases). Germline assignment: CDR1 DFQATT and CDR2 SNEGSKA (reference sequence). The V gene lost 6 bases and the J gene lost 0 bases, with 12 bases spanning the gap. The CDR3 loop spans 14 amino acids. CDR3 protein: CSALSGGSGNTIYF. For the CDR3, the DNA is TGCAGTGCGTTATCTGGGGGCTCTGGAAACACCATATATTTT.